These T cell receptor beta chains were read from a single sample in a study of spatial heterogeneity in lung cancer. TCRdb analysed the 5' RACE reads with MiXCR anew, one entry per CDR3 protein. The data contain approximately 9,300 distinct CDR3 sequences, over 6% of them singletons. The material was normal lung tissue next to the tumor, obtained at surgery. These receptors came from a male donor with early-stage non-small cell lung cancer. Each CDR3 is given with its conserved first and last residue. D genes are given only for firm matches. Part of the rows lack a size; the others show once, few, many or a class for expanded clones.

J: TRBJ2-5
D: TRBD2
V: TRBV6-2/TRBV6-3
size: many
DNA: TGTGCCAGCAGTCAACGTCGGACTAGCGCCCAAGAGACCCAGTACTTC
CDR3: CASSQRRTSAQETQYF

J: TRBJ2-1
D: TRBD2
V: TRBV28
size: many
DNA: TGTGCCAGCAGGACGGGGGCGGGAGGTCCCCACAATGAGCAGTTCTTC
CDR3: CASRTGAGGPHNEQFF

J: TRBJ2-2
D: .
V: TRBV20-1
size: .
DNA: TGCAGTGCTAGTGGGCTAGCAGGCACCGGGGAGCTGTTTTTT
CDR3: CSASGLAGTGELFF

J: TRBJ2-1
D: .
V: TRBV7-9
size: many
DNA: TGTGCCAGCAGCCTCGAGGGACGCGGAGGGTTCTTC
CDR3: CASSLEGRGGFF

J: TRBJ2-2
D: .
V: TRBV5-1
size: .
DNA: TGCGCCAGCAGCTTGGAGGGTGCGACGACGAACACCGGGGAGCTGTTTTTT
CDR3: CASSLEGATTNTGELFF

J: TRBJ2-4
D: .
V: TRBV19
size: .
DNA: TGTGCCAGTAGTATGTTTAATAACCGGGCCAAAAACATTCAGTACTTC
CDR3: CASSMFNNRAKNIQYF

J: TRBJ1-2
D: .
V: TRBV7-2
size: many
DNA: TGTGCCAGCAGCTCAGGTTGGGCGTATGGCTACACCTTC
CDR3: CASSSGWAYGYTF

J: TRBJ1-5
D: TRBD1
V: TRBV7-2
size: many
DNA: TGTGCCAGCAGCCCCCGGACAGGGGGCTTTCAGCCCCAGCATTTT
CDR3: CASSPRTGGFQPQHF

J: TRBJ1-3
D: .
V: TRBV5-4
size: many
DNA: TGTGCCAGCAGCTTCGGTCGGGCTGGAAACACCATATATTTT
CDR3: CASSFGRAGNTIYF

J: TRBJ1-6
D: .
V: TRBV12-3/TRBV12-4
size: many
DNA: TGTGCCAGCACTTCAGGCGGGGAGAGGTCACCCCTCCACTTT
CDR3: CASTSGGERSPLHF

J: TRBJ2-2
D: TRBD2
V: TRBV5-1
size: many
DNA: TGCGCCAGCAGCTTGTCTCGCGGGAGGTCCGGGGAGCTGTTTTTT
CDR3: CASSLSRGRSGELFF

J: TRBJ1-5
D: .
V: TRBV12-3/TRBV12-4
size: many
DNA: TGTGCCAGCAGTTTAGGCTTGGGTGCGGGCAATCAGCCCCAGCATTTT
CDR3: CASSLGLGAGNQPQHF

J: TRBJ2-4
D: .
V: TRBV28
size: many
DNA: TGTGCCAGCAGTTTGCAGGGGTACATTCAGTACTTC
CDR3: CASSLQGYIQYF

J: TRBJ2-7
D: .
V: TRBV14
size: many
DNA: TGTGCCAGCAGCCCTTACGGGTCAGTCGGTACCTACGAGCAGTACTTC
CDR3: CASSPYGSVGTYEQYF

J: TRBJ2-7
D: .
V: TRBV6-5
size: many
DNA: TGTGCCAGCAGTTACTCTTTAAGGGGGGACTACGAGCAGTACTTC
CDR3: CASSYSLRGDYEQYF

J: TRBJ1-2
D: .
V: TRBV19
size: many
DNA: TGTGCCAGTAGTATAGTCGGCAGTCGCTATGGCTACACCTTC
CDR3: CASSIVGSRYGYTF

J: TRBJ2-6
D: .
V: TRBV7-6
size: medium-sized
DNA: TGTGCCAGCAGCCCAAACTCTGGGGCCAACGTCCTGACTTTC
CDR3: CASSPNSGANVLTF

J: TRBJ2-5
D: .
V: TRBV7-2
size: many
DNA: TGTGCCAGCAGCCCCGAGGGGCCGGGAGAGACCCAGTACTTC
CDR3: CASSPEGPGETQYF

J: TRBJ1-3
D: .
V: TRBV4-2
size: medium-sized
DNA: TGTGCCAGCAGCCAAGATGGTCCCAGGGCTGGAAACACCATATATTTT
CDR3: CASSQDGPRAGNTIYF

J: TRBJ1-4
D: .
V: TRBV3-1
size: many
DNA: TGTGCCAGCAGCCCCATAACAGGAGAAGTTAATGAAAAACTGTTTTTT
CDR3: CASSPITGEVNEKLFF

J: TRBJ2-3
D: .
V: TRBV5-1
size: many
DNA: TGCGCCAGCAGCTTGGACAGGAGCACAGATACGCAGTATTTT
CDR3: CASSLDRSTDTQYF

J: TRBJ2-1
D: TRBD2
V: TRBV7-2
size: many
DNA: TGTGCCAGCCTTCGGGCTAGCGGGGAGGGTGAGCAGTTCTTC
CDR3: CASLRASGEGEQFF

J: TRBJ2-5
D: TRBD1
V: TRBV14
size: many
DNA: TGTGCCAGCAAAGGACAGGGACCGACTTTCCAAGAGACCCAGTACTTC
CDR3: CASKGQGPTFQETQYF

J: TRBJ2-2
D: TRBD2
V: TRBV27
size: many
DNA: TGTGCCAGCAGTTCTCTTGGAAGCGGGGGGGCCACCGGGGAGCTGTTTTTT
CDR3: CASSSLGSGGATGELFF

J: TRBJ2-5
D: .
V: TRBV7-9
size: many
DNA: TGTGCCAGCAGCTTATCCACGGGGGCCCAAGAGACCCAGTACTTC
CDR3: CASSLSTGAQETQYF

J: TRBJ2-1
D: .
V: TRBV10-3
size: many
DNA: TGTGCCATCCGACTTGACCAGGGGCGGAACAATGAGCAGTTCTTC
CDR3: CAIRLDQGRNNEQFF

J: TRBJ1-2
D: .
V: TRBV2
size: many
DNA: TGTGCCAGCAGCTTACAAGGCTACACCTTC
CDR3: CASSLQGYTF

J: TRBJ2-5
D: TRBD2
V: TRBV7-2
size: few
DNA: TGTGCCAGCAGCCCAATAGCGGGTTGGGCGGAGACCCAGTACTTC
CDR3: CASSPIAGWAETQYF

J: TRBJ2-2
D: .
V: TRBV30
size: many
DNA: TGTGCCTGGAGTGTACTCGGGGAGCTGTTTTTT
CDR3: CAWSVLGELFF

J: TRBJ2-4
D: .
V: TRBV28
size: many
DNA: TGTGCCAGCAGTTTTGCCCCGGACAAAAACATTCAGTACTTC
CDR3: CASSFAPDKNIQYF

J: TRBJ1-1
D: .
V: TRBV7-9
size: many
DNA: TGTGCCAGCAGCTCTCCGGGGCAGGGGCTCGCTGAAGCTTTCTTT
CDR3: CASSSPGQGLAEAFF

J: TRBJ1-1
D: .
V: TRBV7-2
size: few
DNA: TGTGCCAGCAGCTTTTCGAGTAACATGAACACTGAAGCTTTCTTT
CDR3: CASSFSSNMNTEAFF

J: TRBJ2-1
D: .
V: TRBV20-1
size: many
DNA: TGCAGTGCTAGAGATTTAGGCGGGGTAAGCAATGAGCAGTTCTTC
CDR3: CSARDLGGVSNEQFF

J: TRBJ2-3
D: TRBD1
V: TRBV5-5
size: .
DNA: TGTGCCAGCAGCTTGGGGACAGGAACCACAGATACGCAGTATTTT
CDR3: CASSLGTGTTDTQYF

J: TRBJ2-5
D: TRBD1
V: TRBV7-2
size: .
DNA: TGTGCCAGCAGCCACGACAGGGCAGCGACCCAGTACTTC
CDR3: CASSHDRAATQYF

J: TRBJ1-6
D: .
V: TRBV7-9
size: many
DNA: TGTGCCAGCAGCTTATCCAGGGGAGGTTCACCCCTCCACTTT
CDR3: CASSLSRGGSPLHF

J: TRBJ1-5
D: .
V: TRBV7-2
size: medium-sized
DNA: TGTGCCAGCAGCCCAGGGGATAATAGCAATCAGCCCCAGCATTTT
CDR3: CASSPGDNSNQPQHF

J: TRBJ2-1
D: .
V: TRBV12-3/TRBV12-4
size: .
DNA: TGTGCCAGCAGCTCACGAGCGGAGAGTCGAAATGAGCAGTTCTTC
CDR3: CASSSRAESRNEQFF

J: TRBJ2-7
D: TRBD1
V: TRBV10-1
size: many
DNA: TGCGCCAGCTCGGACAGGAACGAGCAGTACTTC
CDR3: CASSDRNEQYF

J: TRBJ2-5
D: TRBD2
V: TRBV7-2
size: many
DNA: TGTGCCAGCAGCTTAGGCGGGGGGGACGGGGAGACCCAGTACTTC
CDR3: CASSLGGGDGETQYF

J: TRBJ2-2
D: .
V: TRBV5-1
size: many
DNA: TGCGCCAGCAGCGAGGACAGTTTAGGGGAGCTGTTTTTT
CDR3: CASSEDSLGELFF